This T cell receptor beta chain was identified during a study of vaccination and CD4 T cells after COVID-19. As concerns this clonotype: Its antigen is still unknown. At one end the junction does not follow the germline gene, possibly because of a read error.

Treatment indicated: approximately 9-day PBMC culture with coronavirus spike peptide pools or control peptides (ViraFEST assay). Germline V gene data show CDR1 as ENHRY and CDR2 as SYGVKD. The length of the CDR3 is 14 residues. Cultured CD4+ T cells had their DNA profiled by the Oncomine TCR Beta short-read assay. TCRdb re-called the PCR reads through MiXCR, storing one row per CDR3 protein. The sample includes approximately 11,000 distinct CDR3 sequences, around 48% of them seen just once. The chain links TRBV10-3 to TRBJ2-7, with TRBD1 as a possible D gene (6 bases). The sample was CD4+ T cells from blood, cultured in vitro. This clonotype originated in a human donor who had recovered from COVID-19. The CDR3 region is CAISEGGSSYELYF. DNA of the CDR3: TGTGCCATCAGTGAAGGGGGAAGCTCCTACGAGCTGTACTTC.